This T cell receptor beta chain was captured in a study of B cell selection in AIRE deficiency. Assay used: immunoSEQ multiplex PCR; TCRdb lists only in-frame clones, some missing. The top ten clones hold roughly 0.2% of a sample with some 25,000 clones, approximately 97% of them seen once. Conventional CD4 T cells were sorted as CD4+CD127+ cells. There are 14 residues in the CDR3. Germline V gives CDR1 MNHNY, CDR2 SVGAGI (reference sequence). The V end lost 5 bases, the J end lost 4 bases, and 12 bases lay between the germline ends. The sample comprised conventional CD4+ T cells sorted from PBMCs. This clonotype originated in a human donor with AIRE deficiency. This rearrangement joins TRBV6-6 to TRBJ1-5, with D possibly being TRBD1 (6 bases). CDR3 sequence reads: CASSKGVGNQPQHF. CDR3 coding DNA: TGTGCCAGCAGTAAGGGGGTAGGGAATCAGCCCCAGCATTTT.